A selection of T cell receptor beta chains follows, all from one sample in a study of beta chain features in type 1 diabetes. Repertoires were generated with immunoSEQ multiplex PCR, while TCRdb's copy carries only in-frame clones and drops some. The sample includes roughly 160,000 clones, roughly 8% of them seen just once. Material for sequencing was central memory CD4+ T cells from blood. These TCRs come from a woman in her forties with type 1 diabetes. Each CDR3 is given with its conserved first and last residue. The D gene is left open where the match is weak. Clone size is given for some rows only: seen once, a few or many times, or a class if the clone is expanded.

D gene	V gene	J gene	clone size	CDR3 DNA	CDR3 protein
.	TRBV6-5	TRBJ1-2	.	TGTGCCAGCAGTTACAAAAGGGAGGGTAACTATGGCTACACCTTC	CASSYKREGNYGYTF
TRBD1	TRBV5-1	TRBJ2-7	.	TGCGCCAGCAGCTTGGGGCCGGACAGGAGCTCCTACGAGCAGTACTTC	CASSLGPDRSSYEQYF
.	TRBV2	TRBJ1-1	.	TGTGCCAGCAGGATAGCAGAGAACACTGAAGCTTTCTTT	CASRIAENTEAFF
TRBD1	TRBV28	TRBJ1-5	few	TGTGCCAGCAGTTTATTCCGGACAGGGGGGCGGATTCAGCCCCAGCATTTT	CASSLFRTGGRIQPQHF
.	TRBV25-1	TRBJ2-1	few	TGTGCCAGCAGCGGTATACAGGCCCCTCTTATGAATGAGCAGTTCTTC	CASSGIQAPLMNEQFF
TRBD1	TRBV9	TRBJ1-2	.	TGTGCCAGCAGCGAAACAGGGGTGAGCTATGGCTACACCTTC	CASSETGVSYGYTF
.	TRBV11-3	TRBJ1-1	few	TGTGCCAGCAGCTTGGGAGGTGAAGCTTTCTTT	CASSLGGEAFF
.	TRBV10-3	TRBJ1-1	.	TGTGCCATCAGTGAGTCTGGCAGGTTGAACACTGAAGCTTTCTTT	CAISESGRLNTEAFF
TRBD2	TRBV6-6	TRBJ2-5	.	TGTGCCAGCAGACCCGGACTAGCGAAAGAGACCCAGTACTTC	CASRPGLAKETQYF
TRBD1	TRBV4-2	TRBJ1-5	few	TGTGCCAGCAGCCAAGACAGGGGGATCAATCAGCCCCAGCATTTT	CASSQDRGINQPQHF
.	TRBV6-5	TRBJ2-1	few	TGTGCCAGCAGTGGATATGGGACTTACAATGAGCAGTTCTTC	CASSGYGTYNEQFF
.	TRBV6-6	TRBJ1-4	few	TGTGCCAGCAGTCGACAGGCCACTGGAACTAATGAAAAACTGTTTTTT	CASSRQATGTNEKLFF
TRBD2	TRBV5-6	TRBJ2-1	few	TGTGCCAGCAGGATGACTAGCGACGTCAACAATGAGCAGTTCTTC	CASRMTSDVNNEQFF
.	TRBV11-1	TRBJ2-5	.	TGTGCCAGCAGCCAGGACCAAGAGACCCAGTACTTC	CASSQDQETQYF
.	TRBV14	TRBJ1-5	few	TGTGCCAGCAGCCAGAGGGGGAATCAGCCCCAGCATTTT	CASSQRGNQPQHF
TRBD1	TRBV11-2	TRBJ1-1	.	TGTGCCAGCAGCTTAGAGGGGGGATGGACAGGGAACACTGAAGCTTTCTTT	CASSLEGGWTGNTEAFF
TRBD1	TRBV2	TRBJ2-3	.	TGTGCCTGCCTGATGGGACAGGGGACAGATACGCAGTATTTT	CACLMGQGTDTQYF
TRBD2	TRBV27	TRBJ2-7	.	TGTGCCAGCAGTTTAAGGCAGCTAGCGGGAGTAATCTACGAGCAGTACTTC	CASSLRQLAGVIYEQYF
.	TRBV29-1	TRBJ1-4	.	TGCAGCGTCTATCTTGCAACTAATGAAAAACTGTTTTTT	CSVYLATNEKLFF
.	TRBV7-9	TRBJ1-2	few	TGTGCCAGCAGCCGCCAACGGGGCTACACCTTC	CASSRQRGYTF
.	TRBV7-9	TRBJ1-2	.	TGTGCCAGCAGCTTAGTAGGAGGCTATGGCTACACCTTC	CASSLVGGYGYTF
.	TRBV5-6	TRBJ2-1	few	TGTGCCAGCAGCTTGGGAGGCTACAATGAGCAGTTCTTC	CASSLGGYNEQFF
.	TRBV7-9	TRBJ1-6	.	TGTGCCAGCAGCTTAGGGGACACTGTCCCCCCCCTCCACTTT	CASSLGDTVPPLHF
.	TRBV27	TRBJ2-5	.	TGTGCCAGCAGCCCGTCGGGGGGCCCGCAAGAGACCCAGTACTTC	CASSPSGGPQETQYF
.	TRBV5-6	TRBJ1-1	.	TGTGCCAGCAGCTTGGACAGGGTCCCTGAAGCTTTCTTT	CASSLDRVPEAFF
.	TRBV28	TRBJ2-1	many	TGTGTAGCGGAACAATACAATGAGCAGTTCTTC	CVAEQYNEQFF
.	TRBV7-3	TRBJ2-2	few	TGTGCCAGCAGCCGCCGGGACACACCGAACACCGGGGAGCTGTTTTTT	CASSRRDTPNTGELFF
.	TRBV4-1	TRBJ2-5	few	TGCGCCAGCAGCCAAGTGGGGCAGAAAGAGACCCAGTACTTC	CASSQVGQKETQYF
TRBD1	TRBV30	TRBJ2-1	.	TGTGCCTGGAGCGGACAGGGGGCGGGCTCCTACAATGAGCAGTTCTTC	CAWSGQGAGSYNEQFF
.	TRBV9	TRBJ2-2	many	TGTGCCAGCAGCGCGGACTCACTAGCTACTTCCACCGGGGAGCTGTTTTTT	CASSADSLATSTGELFF
.	TRBV7-2	TRBJ1-5	few	TGTGCCAGCAGCTTAGCGCGGGGGGATCAGCCCCAGCATTTT	CASSLARGDQPQHF
TRBD1	TRBV5-1	TRBJ1-2	.	TGCGCCAGCAGCCCGGGACAGGATCCACATGGCTACACCTTC	CASSPGQDPHGYTF
.	TRBV4-3	TRBJ1-1	few	TGCGCCAGCGGGCCGGACAGAGGAGAAGCTTTCTTT	CASGPDRGEAFF
.	TRBV28	TRBJ2-7	few	TGTGCCAGCAGTCCCACAAGAATCTCCTACGAGCAGTACTTC	CASSPTRISYEQYF
.	TRBV28	TRBJ1-3	.	TGTGCCAGCAGTTCCCTTGGAAACACCATATATTTT	CASSSLGNTIYF
.	TRBV6-5	TRBJ2-3	.	TGTGCCAGCAAGGGGGTTGGCACAGATACGCAGTATTTT	CASKGVGTDTQYF
.	TRBV12-5	TRBJ2-5	.	TGTGCTAGTGGTTTATCTAGGGGGGAGACCCAGTACTTC	CASGLSRGETQYF
TRBD1	TRBV2	TRBJ2-7	.	TGTGCCAGCAGTGGGACAGGGTACGAGCAGTACTTC	CASSGTGYEQYF
TRBD2	TRBV5-1	TRBJ2-5	.	TGCGCCAGCAGCTTGCAAGCGGGAGGGCCTGGGGAGACCCAGTACTTC	CASSLQAGGPGETQYF
.	TRBV7-2	TRBJ2-6	.	TGTGCCAGCAGCTTCGGATTGGGGCTTGGGGCCAACGTCCTGACTTTC	CASSFGLGLGANVLTF
.	TRBV4-3	TRBJ2-7	.	TGCGCCAGCAGCCAAGGAGCAGGACATGGCTCCTACGAGCAGTACTTC	CASSQGAGHGSYEQYF
.	TRBV5-1	TRBJ2-7	few	TGCGCCAGCAGCTTGGGGGAGGTGGGCCACGAGCAGTACTTC	CASSLGEVGHEQYF
TRBD1	TRBV5-1	TRBJ1-2	few	TGCGCCAGCAGCGCCGGGACAGCGTTTAACTATGGCTACACCTTC	CASSAGTAFNYGYTF
.	TRBV19	TRBJ2-7	.	TGTGCCAGTAGTAGCCTGAGCTCCTACGAGCAGTACTTC	CASSSLSSYEQYF
.	TRBV5-1	TRBJ2-5	.	TGCGCCAGCTCCATTAGTTACCAAGAGACCCAGTACTTC	CASSISYQETQYF
TRBD2	TRBV29-1	TRBJ2-5	.	TGCAGCGCTGACAATAGCGGGAGCGGAGAGACCCAGTACTTC	CSADNSGSGETQYF
.	TRBV5-1	TRBJ2-5	few	TGCGCCAGCAGCTTGAATGTGGGACAAGGGGGAGAGACCCAGTACTTC	CASSLNVGQGGETQYF
.	TRBV2	TRBJ1-2	few	TGTGCCAGCAGTGAAACAGGCAGCTATGGCTACACCTTC	CASSETGSYGYTF
.	TRBV28	TRBJ1-1	.	TGTGCCAGCAGTCCGTGGGGGGGGCGAATTGAAGCTTTCTTT	CASSPWGGRIEAFF
TRBD1	TRBV7-2	TRBJ2-6	.	TGTGCCAGCAGCCCGCCGACAGGGTCCAACGGGGCCAACGTCCTGACTTTC	CASSPPTGSNGANVLTF
TRBD1	TRBV7-2	TRBJ2-7	.	TGTGCCAGCAGCTTAGATCGGACAGGAAGTCCCGAGCAGTACTTC	CASSLDRTGSPEQYF
.	TRBV9	TRBJ2-3	few	TGTGCCAGCAGCGCCGGACTCGGTGGCACAGATACGCAGTATTTT	CASSAGLGGTDTQYF
.	TRBV4-1	TRBJ1-2	.	TGCGCCAGCAGCCTTCAGGATGGTGGTTATGGCTACACCTTC	CASSLQDGGYGYTF
TRBD1	TRBV5-4	TRBJ1-4	few	TGTGCCAGCAGCGCGGCAGGGGGTGTGCAGGAAAAACTGTTTTTT	CASSAAGGVQEKLFF
TRBD1	TRBV7-2	TRBJ1-2	few	TGTGCCAGCAGCAAAGGACAGGGGGCTGCCTATGGCTACACCTTC	CASSKGQGAAYGYTF
.	TRBV4-3	TRBJ2-1	few	TGCGCCAGCAGCCCCCGTTCTGGGGGCTGGAATGAGCAGTTCTTC	CASSPRSGGWNEQFF
TRBD1	TRBV28	TRBJ2-1	few	TGTGCCAGCAGTTTCCATCGGACAGGGGGTCTCACTAATGAGCAGTTCTTC	CASSFHRTGGLTNEQFF
TRBD2	TRBV7-3	TRBJ2-1	few	TGTGCCAGCAGCTTCCGACTAGCGGACAATGAGCAGTTCTTC	CASSFRLADNEQFF
TRBD2	TRBV28	TRBJ2-3	few	TGTGCCAGCAGGACAGCGGGAGGGGCAGATACGCAGTATTTT	CASRTAGGADTQYF
.	TRBV7-9	TRBJ1-5	few	TGTGCCAGCAGAGTTATGTGGGGGCGACAGCCCCAGCATTTT	CASRVMWGRQPQHF